This T cell receptor beta chain was sequenced during a study of T cells in Graves' hyperthyroidism and ophthalmopathy. Study-wide results and limits: A model of 13 V-J pairs discriminated ophthalmopathy from stable hyperthyroidism.

This clonotype was detected only a few times. Its antigen is unidentified. With duration under 3 months, ophthalmopathy was active: Clinical Activity Score at least 3, NOSPECS at least 4. TCR beta CDR3 region amplification was performed from RNA transcripts. Researchers ran a first-round RT-PCR on the TCR CDR3 using the HTBI primer set. TCRdb redid the calling of the multiplex PCR reads with MiXCR, one entry per CDR3 protein. This sample carries 660,000 or so distinct CDR3 sequences, under 25% of them seen once, and the ten largest clones take 34%. Source material: blood. The source is a man younger than 40 with Graves' ophthalmopathy.

The CDR3 nucleotides are TGTGCCAGCAGTTTAGAATGTCAGGCCGAATTCTACGAGCAGTACTTC. Protein sequence: CASSLECQAEFYEQYF. The chain employs TRBV12-3 or TRBV12-4 and TRBJ2-7; D call uncertain. The V end was cut by 1 base, the J end by 3 bases, with 16 bases between. The CDR3 covers 16 residues.